The T cell receptor beta chain under discussion was sequenced for a study of blood T cells in healthy people across ages. Study findings and constraints: The study found more naive CD4+ cells and higher diversity in long-lived than aged donors.

This clonotype was seen a handful of times. Its antigen remains unidentified. This could be a read error, since a much larger clone is one nucleotide away. A second roughly 6 to 12 cycle PCR used barcoded and J-beta primers. TCRdb re-called the 5' RACE reads through MiXCR, storing one row per CDR3 protein. The table records hundreds of thousands of distinct CDR3 sequences, 43% of them present only once. Germline loops: CDR1 SQVTM, CDR2 ANQGSEA. Trimming cost V 4 bases and J 7 bases, with 20 bases left between them. CDR3 length: 14 amino acids. Sequencing input: blood. The chain links TRBV29-1 to TRBJ2-7; D not certain. The sequence derives from a woman aged 60 to 75 in good health. CDR3 region: CSVVIGILVNEQYF. CDR3 DNA sequence: TGCAGCGTTGTAATAGGGATCTTGGTCAATGAGCAGTACTTC.